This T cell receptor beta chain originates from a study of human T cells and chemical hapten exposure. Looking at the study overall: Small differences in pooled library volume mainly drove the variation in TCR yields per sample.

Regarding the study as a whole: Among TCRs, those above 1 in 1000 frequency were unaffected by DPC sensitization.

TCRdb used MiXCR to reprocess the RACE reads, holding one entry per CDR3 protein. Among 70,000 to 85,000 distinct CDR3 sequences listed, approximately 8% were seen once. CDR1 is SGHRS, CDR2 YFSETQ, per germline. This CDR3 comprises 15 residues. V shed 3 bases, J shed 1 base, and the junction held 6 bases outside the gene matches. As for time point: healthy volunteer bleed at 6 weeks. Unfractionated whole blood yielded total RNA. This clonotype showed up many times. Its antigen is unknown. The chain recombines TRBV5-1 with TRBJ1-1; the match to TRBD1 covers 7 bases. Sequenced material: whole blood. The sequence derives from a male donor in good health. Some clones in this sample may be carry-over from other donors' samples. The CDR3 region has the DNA TGCGCCAGCAGCTCCACCAGGGGGGAGAACACTGAAGCTTTCTTT. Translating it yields CASSSTRGENTEAFF.